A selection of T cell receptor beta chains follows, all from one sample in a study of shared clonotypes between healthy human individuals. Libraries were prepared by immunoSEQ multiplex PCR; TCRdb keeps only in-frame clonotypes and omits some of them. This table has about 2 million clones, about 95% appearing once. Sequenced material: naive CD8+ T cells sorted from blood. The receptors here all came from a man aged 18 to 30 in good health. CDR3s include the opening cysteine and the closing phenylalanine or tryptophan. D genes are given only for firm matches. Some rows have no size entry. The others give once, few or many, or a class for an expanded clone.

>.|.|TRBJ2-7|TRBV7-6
TGTGCCAGCAGCCACGGCCAAAGCGAGCAGTACTTC
CASSHGQSEQYF
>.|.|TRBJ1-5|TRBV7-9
TGTGCCAGCAGCTTGGAGGCCGGTCAGCCCCAGCATTTT
CASSLEAGQPQHF
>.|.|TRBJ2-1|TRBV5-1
TGCGCCAGCAGCACCACAGGGAACGAGCAGTTCTTC
CASSTTGNEQFF
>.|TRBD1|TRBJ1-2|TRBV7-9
TGTGCCAGCAGCCCCTCGGAAGGGGGCGGCTATGGCTACACCTTC
CASSPSEGGGYGYTF
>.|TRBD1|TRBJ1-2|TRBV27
TGTGCCAGCAGTGTCGGGACAGGGGGCTTTGGCTACACCTTC
CASSVGTGGFGYTF
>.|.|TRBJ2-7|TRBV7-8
TGTGCCAGCAGCTTGACTAGTCACGCCTACGAGCAGTACTTC
CASSLTSHAYEQYF
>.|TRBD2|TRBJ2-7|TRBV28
TGTGCCAGCAGTTTGGGCGGGAGCTCCTACGAGCAGTACTTC
CASSLGGSSYEQYF
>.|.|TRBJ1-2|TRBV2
TGTGCCAGCAGTGAAGCGCTTTGGCAGGGGTCACTTTATAACTATGGCTACACCTTC
CASSEALWQGSLYNYGYTF
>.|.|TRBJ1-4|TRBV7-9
TGTGCCAGCAGCTTACCCCTCGCCGGTGAAAAACTGTTTTTT
CASSLPLAGEKLFF
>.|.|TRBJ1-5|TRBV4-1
TGCGCCAGCAGCCAAGCTTTGGAGTTGTTCATTCAGCCCCAGCATTTT
CASSQALELFIQPQHF
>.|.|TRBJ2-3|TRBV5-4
TGTGCCAGCAGGGTGGCAGGGGGCACAGATACGCAGTATTTT
CASRVAGGTDTQYF
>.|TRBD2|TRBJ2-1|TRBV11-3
TGTGCCAGCAGCTTATTCCTAGCGGGATACAATGAGCAGTTCTTC
CASSLFLAGYNEQFF
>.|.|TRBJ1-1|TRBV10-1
TGCGCCAGCAGTTCTACAGGGAACACTGAAGCTTTCTTT
CASSSTGNTEAFF
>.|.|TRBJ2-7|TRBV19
TGTGCCAGTAAGTCCGGGACAGCGGGATACGAGCAGTACTTC
CASKSGTAGYEQYF
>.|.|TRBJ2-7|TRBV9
TGTGCCAGCAGCGTAGCGAGGAGCTCCTACGAGCAGTACTTC
CASSVARSSYEQYF
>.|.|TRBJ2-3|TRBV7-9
TGTGCCAGCAGCTCATTTACAGATACGCAGTATTTT
CASSSFTDTQYF
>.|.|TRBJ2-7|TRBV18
TGTGCCAGCTCACCATATCAAGGGTCATGGAAGTACGAGCAGTACTTC
CASSPYQGSWKYEQYF
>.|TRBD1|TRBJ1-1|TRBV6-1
TGTGCCATCAACTCTTACAGGGGAACTGAAGCTTTCTTT
CAINSYRGTEAFF
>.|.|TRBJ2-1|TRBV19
TGTGCCAGTAGTATTGGCTATGGGGCGAATGAGCAGTTCTTC
CASSIGYGANEQFF
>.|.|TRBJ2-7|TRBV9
TGTGCCAGCAGCGTAGAGGGACATCAGGGCTACGAGCAGTACTTC
CASSVEGHQGYEQYF
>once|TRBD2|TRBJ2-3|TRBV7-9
TGTGCCAGCAGCCAACGGACTAGCGGGGGGGATATCACAGATACGCAGTATTTT
CASSQRTSGGDITDTQYF
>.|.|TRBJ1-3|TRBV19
TGTGCCAGTAGTCCCCAAACAGGCAACTCTGGAAACACCATATATTTT
CASSPQTGNSGNTIYF
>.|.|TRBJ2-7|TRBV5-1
TGCGCCAGCAGCTTGGGGGAGGGGGCATACTCCTACGAGCAGTACTTC
CASSLGEGAYSYEQYF
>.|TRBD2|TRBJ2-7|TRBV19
TGTGCCAGTAGTTACACTAGCGGGAGCTACGAGCAGTACTTC
CASSYTSGSYEQYF
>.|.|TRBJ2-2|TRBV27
TGTGCCAGCAGTTTGCTAGGCGGGGAGCTGTTTTTT
CASSLLGGELFF
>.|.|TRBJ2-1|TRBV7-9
TGTGCCAGCAGCTTAGAGGACCCCTACAATGAGCAGTTCTTC
CASSLEDPYNEQFF
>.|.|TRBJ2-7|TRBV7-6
TGTGCCAGCAGCAGGAGGGAATCCGAGCAGTACTTC
CASSRRESEQYF
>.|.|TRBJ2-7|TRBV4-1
TGCGCCAGCAGCCAAGCGATACTAACAGGGACCTACGAGCAGTACTTC
CASSQAILTGTYEQYF
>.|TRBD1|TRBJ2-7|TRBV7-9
TGTGCCAGCAGCTTTACCGGGACAGGGTGGGACGAGCAGTACTTC
CASSFTGTGWDEQYF
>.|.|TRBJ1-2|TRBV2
TGTGCCAGCAGTGATACTGAGGCGCCCGGAGGCTACACCTTC
CASSDTEAPGGYTF
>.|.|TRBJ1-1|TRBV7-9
TGTGCCAGCAGTCTCTTTGGCACTGAAGCTTTCTTT
CASSLFGTEAFF
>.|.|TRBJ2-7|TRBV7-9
TGTGCCAGCAGCTTGAGCCTGGGGCTGGGGGAGCAGTACTTC
CASSLSLGLGEQYF
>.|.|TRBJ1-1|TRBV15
TGTGCCACCAGCACACCCAAGATGGGGTTTGAAGCTTTCTTT
CATSTPKMGFEAFF